The 13 T cell receptor beta chains below were found in one sample sequenced in a study of blood T cell repertoires in COVID-19. Here immunoSEQ multiplex PCR was the method, and the copy in TCRdb shows in-frame clones only, minus some. The sample contains 250,000 to 350,000 clones, over 80% of which appear only once. The sequenced sample was peripheral blood. The receptors come from a woman aged 45-65 years with COVID-19, enrolled during active disease.

This chain uses TRBV4-3 with TRBJ2-1, with a possible D match to TRBD2 (5 bases). Germline V CDR1 and CDR2: LGHNA, YSLEER. The CDR3 extends over 20 amino acids. Trimming shortened V by 0 bases and J by 4 bases, and 25 bases separated the two germline ends. The CDR3: CASSQDLSRSIASWYNEQFF. The CDR3 DNA follows: TGCGCCAGCAGCCAAGACCTGAGTCGGTCCATAGCTAGCTGGTACAATGAGCAGTTCTTC.

Concerning this clone itself: Compared with germline, one end of the junction differs, possibly owing to a read error. This sequence joins TRBV7-7 and TRBJ2-5; D possibly corresponds to TRBD2 (6 bases). This CDR3 contains 15 residues. Per the germline V gene, CDR1 is SSHAT and CDR2 is FNYEAQ (reference sequence). CDR3 amino acids: CASSPDLASQETQYF. Here the CDR3 DNA reads TGTGCTAGCAGCCCTGACCTAGCGTCACAAGAGACCCAGTACTTC. Full variable domain (outside the CDR3, taken from reference TRBV7-7 and TRBJ2-5): GAGVSQSPRYKVTKRGQDVTLRCDPISSHATLYWYQQALGQGPEFLTYFNYEAQPDKSGLPSDRFSAERPEGSISTLTIQRTEQRDSAMYRCASSPDLASQETQYFGPGTRLLVL.

The CDR3 here is CATSDPGDNPYEQYF. CDR3 DNA: TGTGCCACCAGTGATCCCGGGGACAACCCCTACGAGCAGTACTTC. This sequence joins TRBV24-1 and TRBJ2-7, with D maybe TRBD1 (6 bases). Germline lookup yields CDR1 KGHDR and CDR2 SFDVKD. V gave up 3 bases and J gave up 2 bases, with 13 bases separating them. The CDR3 consists of 15 residues.

The V call is TRBV5-6, the J call TRBJ2-4, with D possibly being TRBD2 (6 bases). Germline CDR1 SGHDT, CDR2 YYEEEE. Between the trimmed V and J ends, which lost 0 bases and 0 bases, there was a span of 7 bases. The length of the CDR3 is 15 residues. The CDR3 nucleotides are TGTGCCAGCAGCTTGGGGGGACTAGCCAAAAACATTCAGTACTTC. Its protein is CASSLGGLAKNIQYF.

V is TRBV7-9 and J is TRBJ1-2; 10 bases agree with TRBD1. The CDR3 runs to 16 residues. V lost 4 bases, J lost 8 bases, and 13 bases stayed unmatched. The germline V gene encodes CDR1 SEHNR and CDR2 FQNEAQ (reference sequence). The chain's CDR3 is CASSSLGQGVGGGYTF. The DNA for the CDR3 is TGTGCCAGCAGCTCGCTCGGACAGGGGGTAGGAGGGGGCTACACCTTC.

V usage is TRBV7-9 and J usage is TRBJ2-2; 7 bases line up with TRBD1. CDR1 is SEHNR and CDR2 is FQNEAQ in the germline V gene (reference sequence). The V and J ends lost 5 bases and 6 bases, in that order; junction bases with no gene match: 9. The CDR3 totals 15 residues. The CDR3 sequence: CASSLPGTAAGELFF. DNA of the CDR3: TGTGCCAGCAGCCTCCCCGGGACAGCGGCCGGGGAGCTGTTTTTT.

In DNA form, the CDR3 reads TGCGCCAGCAGCTGGGGGACACAAGAGACCCAGTACTTC. Translation gives CASSWGTQETQYF. This chain connects TRBV5-1 to TRBJ2-5, with a possible D match to TRBD1 (6 bases). The CDR3 has 13 residues. CDR1 SGHRS and CDR2 YFSETQ come from the germline V gene. V was shortened by 3 bases and J by 2 bases, with 8 bases between the two germline ends.

In this sample, this clone turned up once. The chain combines TRBV11-3 with TRBJ1-1; D perhaps matches TRBD1 (5 bases). This CDR3 is 16 amino acids long. The germline V and J ends were trimmed by 3 bases and 1 base, with 15 bases remaining between them. The germline CDR1 and CDR2 sequences are SGHNT and YENEEA. As DNA, the CDR3 is TGTGCCAGCAGCTTTGTCGGGACTCGGGGGAACACTGAAGCTTTCTTT. The encoded protein is CASSFVGTRGNTEAFF.

V and J are TRBV19 and TRBJ2-7; weak D call: TRBD2 (6 bases). In germline, CDR1 is LNHDA, CDR2 SQIVND (reference sequence). The V end was cut by 1 base, the J end by 2 bases, with 15 bases between. This CDR3 is 16 amino acids long. CDR3 loop: CASSIGGGVNPYEQYF. The CDR3 DNA reads as TGTGCCAGTAGTATAGGCGGCGGGGTCAACCCCTACGAGCAGTACTTC.

The V call is TRBV30, the J call TRBJ2-6, with TRBD2 as a possible D gene (6 bases). The germline CDR1 and CDR2 sequences are GTSNPN and SVGIG (reference sequence). This CDR3 region has 16 residues. Trimming cost V 2 bases and J 3 bases, with 14 bases left between them. CDR3 DNA: TGTGCCTGGAGTCTGCAGGGAGCGGGTGGGGCCAACGTCCTGACTTTC. This sequence encodes CAWSLQGAGGANVLTF.

V gene TRBV5-4 combines with J gene TRBJ2-3; 9 nucleotides line up with TRBD2. CDR1 SGHNT and CDR2 YYREEE come from the germline V gene (reference sequence). The CDR3 has 14 amino acids. The V and J ends lost 3 bases and 4 bases, in that order; junction bases with no gene match: 3. Written as DNA, the CDR3 is TGTGCCAGCAGCTGGGGACTAGCCGCAGATACGCAGTATTTT. This encodes CASSWGLAADTQYF.

This clone was observed once. The chain employs TRBV7-3 and TRBJ2-1; TRBD2 matches 9 bases. Unmatched junction bases numbered 4, after V lost 1 base and J lost 3 bases. Germline assignment: CDR1 SGHTA and CDR2 FQGTGA. The CDR3 is made up of 16 amino acids. CDR3 sequence (DNA): TGTGCCAGCAGCTTAATAGGGACTAGCTTCTACAATGAGCAGTTCTTC. It is translated as CASSLIGTSFYNEQFF.

The gene calls are TRBV28 and TRBJ1-1; 8 bases are shared with TRBD1. The V segment lost 6 bases and the J segment 1 base; nucleotides outside the gene matches: 7. Germline CDR1 MDHEN, CDR2 SYDVKM. The CDR3 length is 15 residues. The CDR3 loop reads CASSWPGQGNTEAFF. DNA of the CDR3: TGTGCCAGCAGCTGGCCAGGACAGGGGAACACTGAAGCTTTCTTT.